This T cell receptor beta chain emerged from a study of blood T cell repertoires in COVID-19. Study in general: Italy, Spain and the United States were the sources of the convalescent and acute COVID-19 samples. PBMCs, B-cell-depleted T cells, or T cells provided the cDNA or gDNA that made up the material.

In the original workflow: For nucleated cells, counts were estimated from reference gene primer amplification. The data were produced by immunoSEQ multiplex PCR, yet TCRdb's version contains in-frame clones alone and is incomplete. The V and J calls and the clone size are those of that table, but D and trimming were determined from the DNA. The top ten clones hold 0.5% to 0.55% of a sample with roughly 200,000 clones, approximately 92% of them seen once. Looked up from germline, CDR1 is KGHSH and CDR2 is LQKENI. This CDR3 has 15 residues. With V trimmed by 5 bases and J by 3 bases, 9 bases remained unmatched.

The source is a man aged 45-65 years with acute or convalescent COVID-19. This chain links TRBV18 with TRBJ2-7; TRBD2 aligns across 8 bases. The sample comprised peripheral blood. CDR3 DNA: TGTGCCAGCTCATCTTGGAGAGCGGGAGACTACGAGCAGTACTTC. This translates into CASSSWRAGDYEQYF.